Shown below are 4 T cell receptor beta chains from a single sample sequenced in a study of T cell repertoires in aging, cancer and after chemotherapy. Peripheral blood genomic DNA, not sorted cells or RNA, was the template. Rearranged V-D-J TRB sequences were amplified with a mixed TRB-A/B primer pool. TCRdb re-called the multiplex PCR reads through MiXCR, storing one row per CDR3 protein. The table has 19,000 or so distinct CDR3 sequences, over 35% seen once; the top ten hold under 20%. Sequenced: blood. The receptors were gathered from a human donor with a solid tumor.

The CDR3 nucleotides are TGTGCCAGCAGCACACGAGCGGGAGCCGGAGAGACCCAGTACTTC. It is translated as CASSTRAGAGETQYF. V gene TRBV7-3 combines with J gene TRBJ2-5; 8 bases fit TRBD2. This CDR3 region has 15 residues. CDR1 and CDR2 (germline): SGHTA, FQGTGA. Losses at the gene ends were 5 bases for V and 4 bases for J; bases not matched to a gene: 9.

This clonotype showed up just a few times. The chain has TRBV13 and TRBJ1-6; the D gene is possibly TRBD1 (6 bases). CDR3 size: 14 residues. Trimming removed 10 bases at V and 8 bases at J, with 18 bases between. Looked up from germline, CDR1 is PRHDT and CDR2 is FYEKMQ (reference sequence). This CDR3 is CATWPGHRDSPLHF. The CDR3 coding sequence is TGTGCCACGTGGCCGGGACATCGGGATTCACCCCTCCACTTT. The complete variable domain, with remaining parts taken from reference TRBV13 and TRBJ1-6, reads AAGVIQSPRHLIKEKRETATLKCYPIPRHDTVYWYQQGPGQDPQFLISFYEKMQSDKGSIPDRFSAQQFSDYHSELNMSSLELGDSALYFCATWPGHRDSPLHFGNGTRLTVT.

This sequence joins TRBV7-2 and TRBJ2-2; D perhaps matches TRBD2 (5 bases). This CDR3 is built from 13 residues. Germline V gene lookup returns CDR1 SGHTA and CDR2 FQGNSA. V was shortened by 5 bases and J by 6 bases, with 10 bases between the two germline ends. CDR3 residues: CASSIPGSGELFF. The CDR3 DNA is TGTGCCAGCAGCATCCCGGGGTCCGGGGAGCTGTTTTTT. The complete variable domain, with remaining parts taken from reference TRBV7-2 and TRBJ2-2, reads GAGVSQSPSNKVTEKGKDVELRCDPISGHTALYWYRQSLGQGLEFLIYFQGNSAPDKSGLPSDRFSAERTGGSVSTLTIQRTQQEDSAVYLCASSIPGSGELFFGEGSRLTVL.

This sequence joins TRBV6-5 and TRBJ2-1; the D gene could be TRBD1 or TRBD2 (6 bases each). The germline gives CDR1 MNHEY, CDR2 SVGAGI. V shed 6 bases and J shed 2 bases, with 14 bases lying between them. The CDR3 totals 15 residues. This CDR3 reads CASSSGGDAYNEQFF. The CDR3 DNA follows: TGTGCCAGCAGCTCCGGGGGCGACGCCTACAATGAGCAGTTCTTC.